The clone carrying this T cell receptor (beta chain) was seen repeatedly, ten times or more. The antigen remains undetermined. The sample is drawn from a study of CD8 T cells in ankylosing spondylitis. The germline V gene has CDR1 KGHSH and CDR2 LQKENI. This CDR3 has 16 residues. The V and J ends lost 2 bases and 7 bases, in that order; junction bases with no gene match: 7. TCRdb re-derived calls from the 5' RACE reads in MiXCR, one entry per CDR3 protein. This table holds about 340,000 distinct CDR3 sequences, roughly 8% found once. Study-wide results and caveats: Within ankylosing spondylitis blood, a TCR beta motif made up of several highly homologous variants appeared to be characteristic.

The clonotype was recovered from a male donor with ankylosing spondylitis. What was sequenced was blood, either unsorted or a sorted T cell fraction (not recorded which). V gene TRBV18 combines with J gene TRBJ2-1, with 11 bases matching TRBD2. The CDR3, as DNA: TGTGCCAGCTCACCATCGGGACTAGCGGACTATAATGAGCAGTTCTTC. Translation: CASSPSGLADYNEQFF.